This TCR beta chain was sequenced for a study of blood T cell repertoires in COVID-19. Overall study: Whether acute or convalescent, the COVID-19 samples came from the United States, Italy and Spain.

Method: immunoSEQ multiplex PCR; TCRdb's copy keeps in-frame clones and lacks some. Of 200,000 or so clones listed, approximately 91% were seen once; the top ten hold roughly 5.6%. Germline CDR1 and CDR2: MGHRA and YSYEKL. V was clipped by 0 bases and J by 9 bases, with 27 bases between them. This CDR3 spans 19 amino acids. This receptor was taken from a woman between 40 and 50 years old who had recovered from COVID-19. Sequenced material: peripheral blood. V is TRBV4-1 and J is TRBJ2-1; a possible D gene is TRBD2 (7 bases). This chain's CDR3 is CASSQELRGGAGGQTEQFF. The CDR3, as DNA: TGCGCCAGCAGCCAAGAACTAAGGGGGGGAGCCGGGGGCCAAACTGAGCAGTTCTTC.